The 11 T cell receptor beta chains presented below share a single source sample, sequenced in a study of blood T cell repertoires in COVID-19. Produced via immunoSEQ multiplex PCR; TCRdb's table is partial and in-frame only. Among approximately 270,000 clones listed, 65% to 90% were seen once. Material: PBMCs or T cells enriched from blood (not recorded which). The receptors shown here come from a man aged 35 to 55 who had recovered from COVID-19.

The sample holds a few counts of this clone. This sequence joins TRBV30 and TRBJ1-2; a possible D gene is TRBD1 (6 bases). Germline values: CDR1 GTSNPN, CDR2 SVGIG (reference sequence). V dropped 0 bases and J dropped 9 bases, with 8 bases sitting between them. The CDR3 length is 11 residues. The CDR3 coding sequence is TGTGCCTGGAGTGTGGGACAACGCTACACCTTC. Translation gives CAWSVGQRYTF.

The chain carries TRBV28 and TRBJ1-4; perhaps TRBD1 as D (6 bases). Trimming left V 1 base short and J 8 bases short, with 14 bases between. The CDR3 consists of 15 residues. The germline V gene encodes CDR1 MDHEN and CDR2 SYDVKM. Here the CDR3 DNA reads TGTGCCAGCAGTTTATTAGTACAGGGCAGGGAAAAACTGTTTTTT. Translated, it gives CASSLLVQGREKLFF. Drawing the rest from reference TRBV28 and TRBJ1-4, the complete variable domain is DVKVTQSSRYLVKRTGEKVFLECVQDMDHENMFWYRQDPGLGLRLIYFSYDVKMKEKGDIPEGYSVSREKKERFSLILESASTNQTSMYLCASSLLVQGREKLFFGSGTQLSVL.

The rearrangement joins TRBV11-2 to TRBJ2-3; D remains unclear. The CDR3 totals 13 residues. CDR1 SGHAT and CDR2 FQNNGV come from the germline V gene. Trimming removed 5 bases from V and 0 bases from J, with 6 bases in between. The CDR3 region is CASSLVSTDTQYF. In DNA form, the CDR3 reads TGTGCCAGCAGCCTTGTCAGCACAGATACGCAGTATTTT. The whole variable domain, remainder taken from reference TRBV11-2 and TRBJ2-3, is EAGVAQSPRYKIIEKRQSVAFWCNPISGHATLYWYQQILGQGPKLLIQFQNNGVVDDSQLPKDRFSAERLKGVDSTLKIQPAKLEDSAVYLCASSLVSTDTQYFGPGTRLTVL.

The V and J genes are TRBV5-1 and TRBJ2-2; the match to TRBD1 covers 9 bases. V was pared by 3 bases and J by 6 bases, with 6 bases of the junction left unmatched. This CDR3 has 15 residues. Germline lookup yields CDR1 SGHRS and CDR2 YFSETQ. The CDR3 nucleotides read TGCGCCAGCAGCTACACAGGGGGCGATCCCGGGGAGCTGTTTTTT. Translated, it gives CASSYTGGDPGELFF.

V is TRBV7-9 and J is TRBJ2-7, with 10 positions matching TRBD1. Germline V gene lookup returns CDR1 SEHNR and CDR2 FQNEAQ (reference sequence). V lost 5 bases to trimming and J lost 5 bases; unmatched junction nucleotides: 6. This CDR3 comprises 14 residues. CDR3 loop: CASSRDRGVHEQYF. The CDR3 DNA reads as TGTGCCAGCAGCCGGGACAGGGGAGTCCACGAGCAGTACTTC. The full variable domain, in which reference TRBV7-9 and TRBJ2-7 provide the parts outside the CDR3, is DTGVSQNPRHKITKRGQNVTFRCDPISEHNRLYWYRQTLGQGPEFLTYFQNEAQLEKSRLLSDRFSAERPKGSFSTLEIQRTEQGDSAMYLCASSRDRGVHEQYFGPGTRLTVT.

This sequence joins TRBV24-1 and TRBJ2-1; the D is unclear. This CDR3 is 14 amino acids long. CDR1 and CDR2 (germline): KGHDR, SFDVKD. V gave up 1 base and J gave up 3 bases, with 6 bases separating them. The CDR3 sequence is CATSDFPLYNEQFF. The CDR3 bases are TGTGCCACCAGTGATTTTCCCCTCTACAATGAGCAGTTCTTC.

This rearrangement joins TRBV29-1 to TRBJ1-2; D is perhaps TRBD1 (5 bases). Germline-derived CDR1 and CDR2 are SQVTM and ANQGSEA. The CDR3 spans 12 residues. Trimming pared 6 bases from V and 4 bases from J, leaving 12 bases between. The DNA for the CDR3 is TGCAGCGTAGGCGACAGCTTCTATGGCTACACCTTC. Its protein is CSVGDSFYGYTF.

The chain recombines TRBV4-1 with TRBJ2-5; 7 nucleotides match TRBD2. Per germline, CDR1 MGHRA and CDR2 YSYEKL. The V gene end was trimmed by 1 base and the J gene end by 5 bases; junction bases not matched to a gene: 10. The CDR3 length is 16 residues. CDR3 amino acids: CASSQGEGGPKETQYF. For the CDR3, the DNA is TGCGCCAGCAGCCAAGGGGAGGGAGGGCCTAAGGAGACCCAGTACTTC.

The chain combines TRBV3-1 (or the pseudogene TRBV3-2) with TRBJ1-2, with 7 bases fitting TRBD1. The V segment lost 5 bases and the J segment 9 bases; nucleotides outside the gene matches: 6. Germline CDR1 reads LGHDT; CDR2 reads YNNKEL (reference sequence). This CDR3 is 12 amino acids long. The CDR3 nucleotides read TGTGCCAGCAGCGACGGGACAGATAGCTACACCTTC. It yields the protein CASSDGTDSYTF.

V is TRBV12-3 or TRBV12-4 and J is TRBJ2-5; D perhaps matches TRBD1 (6 bases). V lost 8 bases and J lost 2, with 6 bases in between. This CDR3 is built from 11 residues. CDR3 loop: CASGQQETQYF. The DNA for the CDR3 is TGTGCCAGCGGACAGCAAGAGACCCAGTACTTC.

This clone was observed a few times. The chain is built from TRBV3-1 (or the pseudogene TRBV3-2) and TRBJ1-4; D perhaps matches TRBD1 (6 bases). CDR1 is LGHDT, CDR2 YNNKEL, per germline (reference sequence). V lost 1 base to trimming and J lost 3 bases, with 9 bases between them. The CDR3 contains 15 residues. The CDR3 region has the DNA TGTGCCAGCAGCCAAGTAGGGGGGGCTAATGAAAAACTGTTTTTT. Translation: CASSQVGGANEKLFF.